This T cell receptor beta chain was found in a study of cytomegalovirus exposure and HLA in healthy donors. Study results and limitations: V- and J-gene trimming in TCR beta was tied to a missense DCLRE1C variant by an analysis performed later. The authors judged a highly shared variant cluster likely a sequencing artifact.

The length of the CDR3 is 13 residues. Germline V lookup: CDR1 SQVTM, CDR2 ANQGSEA. Trimming removed 7 bases at V and 4 bases at J, with 16 bases between. Among the donors, all were healthy bone marrow donors. Amplification used 60 Vbeta primers and 13 Jbeta primers. The assay was immunoSEQ multiplex PCR, and TCRdb's table has in-frame clones only and misses some. This sample has approximately 150,000 clones; under 70% occur once, and the top ten carry 6.5%. With regard to this clone: Antigen unknown.

The chain is built from TRBV29-1 and TRBJ1-2; D perhaps matches TRBD1 (6 bases). The sequencing sample was made of PBMCs. The TCR comes from a woman aged 60 to 75 in good health and CMV-seronegative. CDR3 sequence (DNA): TGCAGCGCCCGGAAGGGGGATAGCTATGGCTACACCTTC. Amino acid sequence: CSARKGDSYGYTF. Full variable domain (remainder filled in from reference TRBV29-1 and TRBJ1-2): SAVISQKPSRDICQRGTSLTIQCQVDSQVTMMFWYRQQPGQSLTLIATANQGSEATYESGFVIDKFPISRPNLTFSTLTVSNMSPEDSSIYLCSARKGDSYGYTFGSGTRLTVV.